These 21 T cell receptor beta chains came from one sample sequenced in a study of blood T cell repertoires in COVID-19 (dated by TCRdb to about 2020). Libraries were built with the immunoSEQ multiplex PCR assay. TCRdb re-hosts the immuneACCESS table, in-frame sequences only. Its copies lack some clones; in the studies checked, an unresolved V gene accounts for under half of them, and the cause for the rest is not known. This sample lists 250,000 to 300,000 clones; about four fifths were detected once. The ten largest clones capture roughly 5.8% of the sample. The sample comprised peripheral blood. All receptors come from an elderly man with acute or convalescent COVID-19.

This chain links TRBV3-1 (or the pseudogene TRBV3-2) with TRBJ1-2; D not certain. The CDR3 runs 13 residues. Looked up from germline, CDR1 is LGHDT and CDR2 is YNNKEL (reference sequence). V was pared by 4 bases and J by 4 bases, with 10 bases between. DNA for the CDR3: TGTGCCAGCAGCCTGACGGAGAGCTATGGCTACACCTTC. Translated, it gives CASSLTESYGYTF.

The V and J genes are TRBV7-2 and TRBJ1-6; D might be TRBD1 (6 bases). The CDR3 has 15 residues. Germline V gene lookup returns CDR1 SGHTA and CDR2 FQGNSA. Trimming stripped 2 bases from V and 8 bases from J, with 13 bases between. The CDR3 is CASSLIQGSYSPLHF. The CDR3 DNA is TGTGCCAGCAGCTTAATACAGGGTTCTTATTCACCCCTCCACTTT.

This chain links TRBV9 with TRBJ2-3, with D maybe TRBD1 (6 bases). Germline CDR1 and CDR2: SGDLS and YYNGEE. V lost 3 bases, J lost 2 bases, and 13 bases lay in between. The CDR3 is made up of 15 amino acids. The CDR3 nucleotides read TGTGCCAGCAGCGAGAGGACAGCTAACACAGATACGCAGTATTTT. Translated: CASSERTANTDTQYF.

This rearrangement joins TRBV27 to TRBJ2-1, with D possibly matching TRBD2 (5 bases). Germline CDR1 is MNHEY and CDR2 is SMNVEV (reference sequence). CDR3 length equals 17 residues. Trimming removed 1 base at V and 9 bases at J, with 22 bases between. The CDR3 DNA reads TGTGCCAGCAGTTTATTGGCGAGTAGCGCAAGGGCCACTGAGCAGTTCTTC. Translated: CASSLLASSARATEQFF.

This clone occurred once. The chain has TRBV23-1 and TRBJ2-5, with TRBD2 matching 11 bases. TRBV23-1 belongs to the ORF category, with a function that is uncertain. The CDR3 extends over 17 amino acids. V was pared by 5 bases and J by 0 bases, with 8 bases of the junction left unmatched. In DNA, the CDR3 is TGCGCCAGCAGTACAATCCCGGGACTAGCGGACCAAGAGACCCAGTACTTC. Protein product: CASSTIPGLADQETQYF.

The chain joins TRBV28 to TRBJ2-1, with a weak D call TRBD2 (6 bases). This CDR3 spans 14 amino acids. The germline V gene has CDR1 MDHEN and CDR2 SYDVKM. The V end was cut by 3 bases, the J end by 12 bases, with 18 bases between. The CDR3 DNA sequence: TGTGCCAGCAGTTTGGGAACCGATCTGGGGGGGCAGTTCTTC. This codes for CASSLGTDLGGQFF. Full variable domain (missing parts from reference TRBV28 and TRBJ2-1): DVKVTQSSRYLVKRTGEKVFLECVQDMDHENMFWYRQDPGLGLRLIYFSYDVKMKEKGDIPEGYSVSREKKERFSLILESASTNQTSMYLCASSLGTDLGGQFFGPGTRLTVL.

The genes are TRBV11-2 and TRBJ1-1; TRBD1 matches at 7 bases. CDR1 is SGHAT and CDR2 is FQNNGV in the germline V gene. This CDR3 has 15 residues. Trimming cost V 4 bases and J 10 bases; bases outside gene matches: 15. Here the CDR3 reads CASSSTGASISGAFF. Here the CDR3 DNA reads TGTGCCAGCAGCTCTACAGGGGCGAGTATTAGCGGAGCTTTCTTT.

The chain combines TRBV5-6 with TRBJ2-7; a weak D match, TRBD2 (6 bases). Germline V gives CDR1 SGHDT, CDR2 YYEEEE. CDR3 length equals 13 residues. Trimming took 6 bases from V and 2 from J, leaving 12 bases between them. CDR3 DNA sequence: TGTGCCAGCACCTGGCGGGGTGCCTACGAGCAGTACTTC. This encodes CASTWRGAYEQYF.

This clone came up a few times. The chain is built from TRBV27 and TRBJ1-4; tentative D call: TRBD1 (6 bases). Trimming took 4 bases from V and 4 from J, leaving 10 bases between them. Germline V lookup: CDR1 MNHEY, CDR2 SMNVEV (reference sequence). This CDR3 is 14 amino acids long. CDR3 bases: TGTGCCAGCAGTTCGACAGGCCGTAATGAAAAACTGTTTTTT. It is translated as CASSSTGRNEKLFF.

The genes are TRBV12-3 or TRBV12-4 and TRBJ2-3, with D possibly being TRBD2 (6 bases). This CDR3 region has 13 residues. V lost 8 bases and J lost 7, with 16 bases in between. CDR3 sequence: CASASKRGNTQYF. For the CDR3, the DNA is TGTGCCAGCGCCTCTAAACGGGGGAATACGCAGTATTTT.

The CDR3 reads CASSQGAGSAYF. The CDR3 DNA reads as TGTGCCAGCAGCCAAGGAGCGGGTTCAGCGTACTTC. The rearrangement links TRBV3-1 (or the pseudogene TRBV3-2) to TRBJ2-7; possibly TRBD2 for D (6 bases). Per the germline V gene, CDR1 is LGHDT and CDR2 is YNNKEL (reference sequence). The V and J ends lost 1 base and 12 bases respectively, with 13 bases between them. This CDR3 is 12 amino acids long.

V gene TRBV13 combines with J gene TRBJ2-7; D may be TRBD2 (5 bases). The V end lost 5 bases, the J end lost 4 bases, and 12 bases lay between the germline ends. CDR1 is PRHDT and CDR2 is FYEKMQ in the germline V gene (reference sequence). This CDR3 has 13 residues. The CDR3 coding sequence is TGTGCCAGCAGCACGCCGGACTTATACGAGCAGTACTTC. Its protein product is CASSTPDLYEQYF.

This rearrangement joins TRBV9 to TRBJ2-1, with 7 positions matching TRBD2. Germline V gene lookup returns CDR1 SGDLS and CDR2 YYNGEE. CDR3 size: 15 residues. The V and J ends lost 3 bases and 2 bases, in that order; junction bases with no gene match: 5. DNA for the CDR3: TGTGCCAGCAGCGGCCTAGCGGCCGCCTACAATGAGCAGTTCTTC. It specifies CASSGLAAAYNEQFF.

The chain couples TRBV15 to TRBJ1-3; tentative D call: TRBD1 (6 bases). Trimming pared 0 bases from V and 0 bases from J, leaving 15 bases between. From germline, CDR1 is LNHNV and CDR2 YYDKDF (reference sequence). The CDR3 extends over 18 amino acids. The CDR3 reads CATSRDRGGVTSGNTIYF. The CDR3 DNA follows: TGTGCCACCAGCAGAGATAGGGGGGGGGTAACCTCTGGAAACACCATATATTTT.

The rearrangement joins TRBV4-1 to TRBJ2-3; perhaps TRBD2 as D (6 bases). The germline gives CDR1 MGHRA, CDR2 YSYEKL. There are 16 residues in the CDR3. With 0 bases removed from V and 6 bases from J, the gap between germline ends came to 16 bases. CDR3 DNA: TGCGCCAGCAGCCAAGAGTGGACGGGAGTGGCGGATACGCAGTATTTT. Translated: CASSQEWTGVADTQYF.

This sequence joins TRBV5-4 and TRBJ2-7, with 8 bases aligning to TRBD2. The J segment lost 2 bases and the V segment lost 0 bases, leaving 7 bases of the junction unmatched. The CDR3 totals 16 residues. CDR1 is SGHNT and CDR2 is YYREEE in the germline V gene (reference sequence). DNA for the CDR3: TGTGCCAGCAGCTTGGCGCCGTCGGGAGGGCCCTACGAGCAGTACTTC. This gives the protein CASSLAPSGGPYEQYF.

This clone occurred once. V is TRBV29-1 and J is TRBJ1-2; 9 nucleotides align to TRBD1. The V and J ends lost 6 bases and 7 bases, in that order; junction bases with no gene match: 6. CDR3 length: 12 residues. Germline assignment: CDR1 SQVTM and CDR2 ANQGSEA. Here the CDR3 reads CSVVGQGLGYTF. The DNA of the CDR3 is TGCAGCGTCGTGGGACAGGGACTTGGCTACACCTTC.

The gene calls are TRBV7-3 and TRBJ2-3; 7 bases match TRBD2. This CDR3 is 18 amino acids long. Germline CDR1 SGHTA, CDR2 FQGTGA. V lost 0 bases to trimming and J lost 4 bases; unmatched junction nucleotides: 13. The CDR3 nucleotides are TGTGCCAGCAGCTTAACGGGGCGCTGGGCGGGAGCCTCAGATACGCAGTATTTT. Translation gives CASSLTGRWAGASDTQYF.

This clone has just one count. The gene calls are TRBV4-1 and TRBJ2-5; D unclear. The CDR3 has 11 residues. Germline CDR1 reads MGHRA; CDR2 reads YSYEKL. The germline V and J ends were trimmed by 5 bases and 7 bases, with 8 bases remaining between them. The CDR3 region has the DNA TGCGCCAGCAGCACTATGGGGACCCAGTACTTC. This sequence encodes CASSTMGTQYF.

This chain connects TRBV10-1 to TRBJ2-1; TRBD2 matches 8 bases. V was pared by 3 bases and J by 0 bases, with 4 bases of the junction left unmatched. The CDR3 is made up of 16 amino acids. Germline values: CDR1 WNHNN, CDR2 SYGVQD (reference sequence). As DNA, the CDR3 is TGCGCCAGCAGTGACATGACTAGCGCCTCCTACAATGAGCAGTTCTTC. Translating it yields CASSDMTSASYNEQFF.

V usage is TRBV7-8 and J usage is TRBJ2-5; a possible D gene is TRBD2 (6 bases). The length of the CDR3 is 13 residues. In germline, CDR1 is SGHVS, CDR2 FQNEAQ. The V gene lost 1 base and the J gene lost 9 bases, with 12 bases spanning the gap. This CDR3 reads CASSLDRAGSQYF. CDR3 DNA: TGTGCCAGCAGCTTAGATAGGGCGGGGTCCCAGTACTTC.